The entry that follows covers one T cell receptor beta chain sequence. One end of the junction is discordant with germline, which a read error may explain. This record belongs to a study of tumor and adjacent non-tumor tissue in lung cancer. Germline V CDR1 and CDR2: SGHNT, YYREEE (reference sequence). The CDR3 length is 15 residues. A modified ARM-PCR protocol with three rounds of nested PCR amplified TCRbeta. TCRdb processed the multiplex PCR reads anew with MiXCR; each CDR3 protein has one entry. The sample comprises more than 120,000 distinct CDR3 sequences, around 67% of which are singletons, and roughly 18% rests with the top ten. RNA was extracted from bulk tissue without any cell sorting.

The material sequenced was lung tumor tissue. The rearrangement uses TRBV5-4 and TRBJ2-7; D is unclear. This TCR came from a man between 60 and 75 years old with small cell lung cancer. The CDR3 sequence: CASLPVPDASYEQYF. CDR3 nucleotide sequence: TGTGCCAGCTTACCCGTCCCGGATGCCTCCTACGAGCAGTATTTC. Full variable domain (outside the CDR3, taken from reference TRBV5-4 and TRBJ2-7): ETGVTQSPTHLIKTRGQQVTLRCSSQSGHNTVSWYQQALGQGPQFIFQYYREEENGRGNFPPRFSGLQFPNYSSELNVNALELDDSALYLCASLPVPDASYEQYFGPGTRLTVT.